The rows below give T cell receptor beta chains drawn from one sample of a study of tumor-infiltrating lymphocytes in primary liver carcinoma. MiXCR, applied by TCRdb to the multiplex PCR reads, yields one record per CDR3 protein. Of about 200,000 distinct CDR3 sequences listed, roughly two thirds are singletons. Sequencing input: peripheral blood. These TCRs come from a woman in her fifties or sixties with primary liver carcinoma and hepatitis B virus infection. The CDR3 runs from the conserved cysteine through the conserved F or W. D genes are given only for firm matches. Clone size is stated in some rows and not others, as once, few, many or a class when expanded.

V gene	J gene	clone size	D gene	CDR3 DNA	CDR3 protein
TRBV28	TRBJ2-1	few	TRBD2	TGTGCCAGCCGAAGAAGGACTAGCGGGCCGTCCAACAATGAGCAGTTCTTC	CASRRRTSGPSNNEQFF
TRBV6-1	TRBJ1-5	.	.	TGTGTCAGCAGTGAATTTGGGGGCGATCAGCCACAGCATTTT	CVSSEFGGDQPQHF
TRBV5-1	TRBJ2-3	.	.	TGCGCCAGCAGCTTGGGACCCAACCTCGCAGATACGCAGTATTTT	CASSLGPNLADTQYF
TRBV7-9	TRBJ2-1	many	.	TGTGCCAGCAGCTTTTCCTCCTACAATGAGCAGTTCTTC	CASSFSSYNEQFF
TRBV6-1	TRBJ2-1	.	.	TGTGCCAGGAGTCATGGGCTGAGGCGTGACTACAATGAGCAGTTCTTC	CARSHGLRRDYNEQFF
TRBV11-2	TRBJ2-1	medium-sized	.	TGTGCCAGCAGCTTATCTCGTCGAGGGCCTGGCAATGAGCAGTTCTTC	CASSLSRRGPGNEQFF
TRBV7-9	TRBJ2-6	.	.	TGTGCCAGCAGCTTGGGATCGGGGTCTGGGGCCAACGTCCTGACTTTC	CASSLGSGSGANVLTF
TRBV11-1	TRBJ2-1	.	TRBD1	TGTGCCAGCAGCCCCGTTATCGGGCAGGGGGCCGCCTATGAGCAGTTCTTC	CASSPVIGQGAAYEQFF
TRBV5-4	TRBJ2-5	.	TRBD2	TGTGCCAGCAGCTTGGTGGGGGGGGGTGCGGAGACCCAGTACTTC	CASSLVGGGAETQYF
TRBV28	TRBJ2-1	many	TRBD2	TGTGCCAGCAGTCTGTTAGGGCCGGGAGGGCCTAATGAGCAGTTCTTC	CASSLLGPGGPNEQFF
TRBV11-2	TRBJ2-2	.	.	TGTGCCAGCATCTATACGTTTACCGGGGAACTGTTTTTT	CASIYTFTGELFF
TRBV6-1	TRBJ2-2	.	.	TGTGCCAGCAGTGAACTGTTCTTGAGGGGGGAGCCGCTTTTT	CASSELFLRGEPLF
TRBV7-3	TRBJ1-1	.	TRBD1	TGTGCCAGCAGCTTAATGGGACAGGGGAACACTGAAGCTTTCTTT	CASSLMGQGNTEAFF
TRBV11-3	TRBJ2-2	.	.	TGTGCCAGCAGCCCGAAGGAGGCCCGTGACACCCGGGAGCTGTTTTTT	CASSPKEARDTRELFF
TRBV2	TRBJ2-2	many	TRBD1	TGTGCCAGCAGTACCGGGACAGGGGGCACCGGGGAGCTGTTTTTT	CASSTGTGGTGELFF
TRBV29-1	TRBJ1-5	.	.	TGCAGCATCCAGGGGCCCAATCAGCCCCAGCATTTC	CSIQGPNQPQHF
TRBV6-4	TRBJ2-5	.	TRBD1	TGTGCCAGCAGCCGGGACAGGGGATGGGAGACCCAGTACTTC	CASSRDRGWETQYF
TRBV11-2	TRBJ2-2	.	.	TGTGCCAGCAGCTTAGGATGGAGGCGAGGTACCAGGGAGCTGTTTTTT	CASSLGWRRGTRELFF
TRBV11-1	TRBJ2-1	medium-sized	.	TGTGCCAGCAGCTTAAGGGCTAGCTCCTACAATGAGCAGTTCTTC	CASSLRASSYNEQFF
TRBV11-2	TRBJ2-1	.	.	TGTGCCAACAGCTTAGGAAGCACCCTTAGGAATGAGCAGTTCTTC	CANSLGSTLRNEQFF
TRBV11-3	TRBJ2-6	many	.	TGTGCCAGCAGCTTCGGTGGGTCGGCTGGGGCCAACGTCCTGACTTTC	CASSFGGSAGANVLTF
TRBV11-2	TRBJ2-5	.	.	TGTGCCAGCGGCTTAGTGCCCCGGGCGCCCCAGGAGACCCAGTACTTC	CASGLVPRAPQETQYF
TRBV11-3	TRBJ2-1	.	.	TGTGCCAGCAGCCCCAACCTACTAACAGACTCCTACAGTGAGCAGTTCTTC	CASSPNLLTDSYSEQFF
TRBV12-3/TRBV12-4	TRBJ1-5	.	.	TGTGCTAGCAGTTTACTAGGAAATCACCCCCGGCATTTT	CASSLLGNHPRHF
TRBV6-6	TRBJ1-5	many	.	TGTGCCACGTCGAGGGGGGGCAATCAGCCCCAGCATTTT	CATSRGGNQPQHF
TRBV12-3/TRBV12-4	TRBJ2-1	many	.	TGTGCCAGCCACCTGGGGGGGCTGAACTACAATGAGCAGTTCTTC	CASHLGGLNYNEQFF
TRBV4-1	TRBJ2-5	.	TRBD2	TGCGCCAGCATCCGAAGACTAGTGGGAGGGGAAGAGACCCAGTACTTC	CASIRRLVGGEETQYF
TRBV7-8	TRBJ2-7	many	.	TGTGCCAGCAGCGTAATCGCGGGGAGCCGGGGGGAGCAGTACTTC	CASSVIAGSRGEQYF
TRBV11-2	TRBJ2-7	.	TRBD2	TGTGCCAGCCAGACTAGCGGGAGTGGTGAGCAGTACTTC	CASQTSGSGEQYF
TRBV10-2	TRBJ2-1	many	.	TGCGCCAGCAATGGGGGGAGGAGGACACACAATGAGCAGTTCTTC	CASNGGRRTHNEQFF
TRBV12-3/TRBV12-4	TRBJ1-1	many	TRBD1	TGTGCCAGCAGTTTGGGGGGACAGGGAGAAGCTTTCTTT	CASSLGGQGEAFF
TRBV11-2	TRBJ2-7	.	TRBD2	TGTGTCAGCAGCTTAGATCCAGCGGGAGGGCCCTCCGAGAAGTACTTC	CVSSLDPAGGPSEKYF